This TCR beta chain was identified in a study of Tregs in tolerant kidney transplant recipients. Findings and caveats of the study: The small number of patients limits these findings pending further validation. No direct test of biological reproducibility was done here.

Notes on this clone: Its antigen is unknown.

Recipients received nonmyeloablative bone marrow transplants from related graft donors, with transient mixed chimerism. Unstimulated regulatory T cells (CD4+CD25+CD127-), CD4+CD25- non-regulatory cells, CD4 and CD8 cells were FACS-sorted from thawed PBMCs. The CDR3 is 13 amino acids. Between the trimmed V and J ends, which lost 1 base and 4 bases, there was a span of 6 bases. The V gene's germline CDR1 is LNHDA and CDR2 SQIVND (reference sequence). Profiled with immunoSEQ multiplex PCR; TCRdb holds only in-frame clones, not every one. Of about 55,000 clones in the sample, around 90% were seen once. The clonotype was recovered from a human patient who received a combined kidney and bone marrow transplant. Some of these T cells may belong to the graft donor. The chain links TRBV19 to TRBJ2-3, with D maybe TRBD1 (5 bases). Sequences were derived from CD8+ T cells from blood (PBMCs), sampled 24 months after the transplant. CDR3 nucleotide sequence: TGTGCCAGTAGTATAGTAGGGGCAGATACGCAGTATTTT. Residues: CASSIVGADTQYF.